This T cell receptor (beta chain) came from a study of T cells after yellow fever vaccination (dated by TCRdb to between 2017 and 2020). In the study overall: The SMART-Seq v4 Ultra Low Input RNA kit was used to prepare libraries from fractions with low cell numbers. Blood was collected at multiple timepoints before and after primary and secondary immunization, and bulk PBMC replicates and cell subsets were isolated. Two healthy male donors, one aged 18 to 30 and one aged 30 to 39 years, were included in the cohort. To track T-cell clones before and after primary and booster YFV17D yellow fever vaccination, bulk TCR alpha and beta repertoires were sequenced longitudinally. Results and caveats for the whole study, not just this receptor: Because abundant contaminating clonotypes from the bulk population could be contained in FACS-sorted repertoires, computational filtering was required. A small fraction of clonotypes appeared in both the CD4 and CD8 compartments, likely as a result of convergent recombination. The study included only a couple of donors, which limits how far the findings can be generalized. Most clones expanded after primary vaccination (almost 97% of CD4 and 88% of CD8) were re-detected after the booster, suggesting that broad memory maintenance occurred. Compared with the primary T-cell response, the secondary T-cell response was faster but weaker, reaching its peak on day 5 rather than on day 15.

The intended sense of this specimen's treatment or condition label: live attenuated yellow fever vaccine strain. At each blood-draw timepoint, two biological replicates of bulk PBMCs were collected. A standard Ficoll-Paque protocol was used to isolate PBMCs from peripheral blood. TriZol was used to extract RNA from bulk PBMCs, from CD4 and CD8 fractions, and from dextramer-positive and dextramer-negative fractions. This clonotype was seen only a few times. It has no known antigen specificity. There are no base qualities to consult, and no much larger clone falls within one base. Synthesis of TCR cDNA relied on 5'RACE template switching, a step that introduced a universal primer site along with unique molecular identifiers. cDNA synthesis was primed from both the TCR alpha and TCR beta constant segments. Library amplification used two PCR steps, and the second PCR step added sample barcodes and sequencing adapters. Sequencing of libraries was performed on Illumina HiSeq 2500 (2x100 bp) or NovaSeq (2x150 bp). The authors processed their data as follows. Demultiplexing of reads and collapsing into UMI consensus sequences were performed with MIGEC, and V(D)J alignment was carried out with MiXCR. Vaccine-responding clonotypes were identified with edgeR using replicate PBMC samples, with FDR below 0.01 and a log2 fold change above 5 up to day 15 being required. Each bulk clonotype received a CD4 or CD8 identity based on whether the sequenced CD4 or CD8 repertoire contained that clonotype at higher abundance. TCRdb trimmed public reads at Q25 via fastp, called clones via MiXCR and kept in-frame beta chains. Here each entry gathers all rows of one CDR3 protein and keeps the most common genes and DNA. The V and J calls and clone size are TCRdb's, not the authors'. For this sample there are 450,000 to 550,000 distinct CDR3 sequences; 21% appear just once. Of the sample, around 16% falls within the top ten clones.

The CDR3 holds 16 amino acids from the cysteine to the phenylalanine. Kept here is only the CDR3 DNA, which spans 48 bases and is read in frame from base 1. In the germline V gene, CDR1 corresponds to SGHTA and CDR2 to FQGNSA. Ends trimmed: V by 5 bases, J by 2 bases; bases unmatched to a gene: 7. The receptor was isolated from a man aged 18-30 years who received the YFV17D yellow fever vaccine. This material consisted of PBMCs, taken roughly 20 days after the first yellow fever vaccination. The V and J segments used are TRBV7-2 and TRBJ2-1; 9 bases in between match TRBD2. The CDR3 is CASSDRLAVTYNEQFF. The bases read TGTGCCAGCAGCGACAGACTAGCGGTGACCTACAATGAGCAGTTCTTC.